The sequence of this TCR beta chain was determined in a study of cytomegalovirus exposure and HLA in healthy donors. Study at large: Out of 170 million or so T cells, an earlier analysis found 117 million unique TCR beta sequences in total. Study findings and constraints: Only CMV serostatus was available as immune exposure information. Cytomegalovirus status was reportedly diagnosed by the classifier with high specificity and sensitivity.

The PCR was carried out with 60 Vbeta primers and 13 Jbeta primers. The protocol was immunoSEQ multiplex PCR, while the TCRdb copy is restricted to in-frame clones and leaves out a portion. This table lists fewer than 100,000 clones. Germline CDR1 SGHTA, CDR2 FQGNSA. The CDR3 is 15 amino acids. V dropped 8 bases and J dropped 0 bases, with 14 bases sitting between them. Note on this clone: Its specificity is unknown.

This sequence originates from a woman aged 60 to 75 in good health and CMV-seronegative. The genes are TRBV7-2 and TRBJ2-4; tentative D call: TRBD1 (6 bases). Sequencing was carried out using PBMCs. This CDR3 is CASLRTELAKNIQYF. As DNA, the CDR3 is TGTGCCAGCCTCAGGACAGAACTAGCCAAAAACATTCAGTACTTC.